The clone carrying this TCR beta chain occurred once. The length of the CDR3 is 14 residues. Germline loops: CDR1 SGHTA, CDR2 FQGNSA. V was shortened by 2 bases and J by 0 bases, with 7 bases between the two germline ends. The data belong to a study of blood T cell repertoires in COVID-19. Sequencing was performed with immunoSEQ multiplex PCR; in TCRdb, only in-frame clones are kept and a portion is missing. The sample contains 65,000 or so clones, 87% of which appear only once. V usage is TRBV7-2 and J usage is TRBJ2-5, with D maybe TRBD1 (6 bases). This TCR derives from a human donor with acute or convalescent COVID-19. The donor label of this sample is uncertain. Sequenced input: peripheral blood. Here the CDR3 DNA reads TGTGCCAGCAGCTTATACAGGGACCAAGAGACCCAGTACTTC. Translation: CASSLYRDQETQYF.